These T cell receptor beta chains were read from a single sample in a study of OX40 agonist ivuxolimab in advanced cancers. Some clones are missing from TCRdb's copy, which holds only in-frame ones; the method was immunoSEQ multiplex PCR. The table has roughly 60,000 clones, 86% seen once. Source: CD4+ or CD8+ T cells sorted from blood, taken in a trial of the OX40 agonist ivuxolimab. The receptors were sampled from an adult with an advanced solid tumor such as melanoma, head and neck, liver or kidney cancer. Each CDR3 is given with its conserved first and last residue. A D gene is named only where the DNA matches it firmly. Some rows have no size entry. The others give once, few or many, or a class for an expanded clone.

D: TRBD2; V: TRBV19; J: TRBJ2-3; size: -; CDR3: CASSIEGSRGADTQYF; DNA: TGTGCCAGTAGTATAGAGGGGTCGCGGGGGGCAGATACGCAGTATTTT
D: -; V: TRBV6-6; J: TRBJ2-2; size: -; CDR3: CASSYSREVGTGELFF; DNA: TGTGCCAGCAGTTACAGCAGGGAAGTCGGCACCGGGGAGCTGTTTTTT
D: TRBD1; V: TRBV6-5; J: TRBJ1-2; size: -; CDR3: CASSQTGGTGYTF; DNA: TGTGCCAGCAGTCAGACAGGGGGTACTGGCTACACCTTC
D: -; V: TRBV4-1; J: TRBJ2-3; size: -; CDR3: CASSQDTGTHSTDTQYF; DNA: TGCGCCAGCAGCCAAGATACAGGGACCCACTCGACAGATACGCAGTATTTT
D: -; V: TRBV11-3; J: TRBJ2-1; size: -; CDR3: CASSLDFEQFF; DNA: TGTGCCAGCAGCTTAGATTTCGAGCAGTTCTTC
D: -; V: TRBV7-8; J: TRBJ2-7; size: -; CDR3: CASSAGLSSYEQYF; DNA: TGTGCCAGCAGCGCAGGGTTGAGCTCCTACGAGCAGTACTTC
D: -; V: TRBV29-1; J: TRBJ1-1; size: -; CDR3: CSVDRAFETEAFF; DNA: TGCAGCGTTGACAGGGCATTTGAGACTGAAGCTTTCTTT
D: TRBD1; V: TRBV5-8; J: TRBJ1-4; size: once; CDR3: CASSPGQGIEEKLFF; DNA: TGTGCCAGCAGCCCGGGACAGGGGATTGAAGAAAAACTGTTTTTT
D: TRBD1; V: TRBV5-3; J: TRBJ1-2; size: -; CDR3: CARSWASGGFYGYTF; DNA: TGTGCCAGAAGCTGGGCATCAGGGGGATTCTATGGCTACACCTTC
D: -; V: TRBV18; J: TRBJ2-1; size: -; CDR3: CASSPPFDGNNEQFF; DNA: TGTGCCAGCTCACCACCTTTCGACGGAAACAATGAGCAGTTCTTC
D: -; V: TRBV6-5; J: TRBJ1-1; size: -; CDR3: CASSLRRSEAFF; DNA: TGTGCCAGCAGCCTAAGACGGTCAGAGGCTTTCTTT
D: -; V: TRBV19; J: TRBJ1-6; size: -; CDR3: CASSGLGSLQALHF; DNA: TGTGCCAGTTCTGGCTTAGGGTCCCTACAGGCCCTCCACTTT
D: -; V: TRBV7-2; J: TRBJ1-1; size: -; CDR3: CASSLGRNTEAFF; DNA: TGTGCCAGCAGCTTAGGAAGAAACACTGAAGCTTTCTTT
D: -; V: TRBV5-6; J: TRBJ2-7; size: -; CDR3: CASSSNTGQGEQYF; DNA: TGTGCCAGCAGCTCAAACACAGGGCAAGGGGAGCAGTACTTC
D: -; V: TRBV28; J: TRBJ1-5; size: -; CDR3: CASSSRVYQPQHF; DNA: TGTGCCAGCAGTTCTAGGGTTTATCAGCCCCAGCATTTT
D: -; V: TRBV28; J: TRBJ1-2; size: -; CDR3: CASSLSGEVYGYTF; DNA: TGTGCCAGCAGTTTATCAGGGGAAGTCTATGGCTACACCTTC
D: -; V: TRBV9; J: TRBJ2-2; size: -; CDR3: CASSARAGELFF; DNA: TGTGCCAGCAGCGCTAGAGCGGGGGAGCTGTTTTTT
D: -; V: TRBV4-2; J: TRBJ1-4; size: -; CDR3: CASSQGGEGEGEKLFF; DNA: TGTGCCAGCAGCCAAGGGGGCGAGGGAGAGGGGGAAAAACTGTTTTTT
D: -; V: TRBV7-3; J: TRBJ1-1; size: -; CDR3: CASSLKQGFEAFF; DNA: TGTGCCAGCAGCTTAAAACAGGGATTTGAAGCTTTCTTT
D: -; V: TRBV6-1; J: TRBJ2-7; size: -; CDR3: CASTSRGTALEQYF; DNA: TGTGCCAGCACCTCCCGGGGGACAGCGCTTGAGCAGTACTTC
D: -; V: TRBV5-1; J: TRBJ1-4; size: -; CDR3: CASSGTGTIDEKLFF; DNA: TGCGCCAGCAGCGGGACCGGGACTATAGATGAAAAACTGTTTTTT
D: -; V: TRBV2; J: TRBJ2-7; size: few; CDR3: CASRRTTYEQYF; DNA: TGTGCCAGCAGAAGGACTACCTACGAGCAGTACTTC
D: TRBD2; V: TRBV5-4; J: TRBJ2-1; size: -; CDR3: CASSLSIGGEGEQFF; DNA: TGTGCCAGCAGCTTGTCAATTGGGGGGGAAGGTGAGCAGTTCTTC
D: -; V: TRBV28; J: TRBJ1-1; size: -; CDR3: CASSLAGGANTEAFF; DNA: TGTGCCAGCAGTTTGGCGGGGGGCGCGAACACTGAAGCTTTCTTT
D: -; V: TRBV7-2; J: TRBJ1-5; size: -; CDR3: CASSLPGGLQPQHF; DNA: TGTGCCAGCAGCTTACCGGGGGGGCTTCAGCCCCAGCATTTT
D: TRBD2; V: TRBV4-3; J: TRBJ2-2; size: -; CDR3: CASSARTSGGSNTGELFF; DNA: TGCGCCAGCAGCGCCCGGACTAGCGGGGGATCGAACACCGGGGAGCTGTTTTTT
D: -; V: TRBV7-2; J: TRBJ1-1; size: -; CDR3: CASSSTYQTSNTEAFF; DNA: TGTGCCAGCAGCTCCACTTATCAGACGTCGAACACTGAAGCTTTCTTT
D: -; V: TRBV18; J: TRBJ2-5; size: once; CDR3: CASSPTRLGETQYF; DNA: TGTGCCAGCTCACCAACCAGGCTAGGAGAGACCCAGTACTTC
D: TRBD1; V: TRBV5-1; J: TRBJ2-7; size: -; CDR3: CASSPGTGNEQYF; DNA: TGCGCCAGCAGCCCGGGGACAGGCAACGAGCAGTACTTC
D: -; V: TRBV5-1; J: TRBJ2-1; size: -; CDR3: CASSLEYEQFF; DNA: TGCGCCAGCAGCTTGGAGTATGAGCAGTTCTTC
D: -; V: TRBV6-5; J: TRBJ2-7; size: -; CDR3: CASSYTGRIYF; DNA: TGTGCCAGCAGTTACACGGGACGGATCTACTTC
D: TRBD1; V: TRBV6-5; J: TRBJ2-7; size: -; CDR3: CASSYRDRGSYEQYF; DNA: TGTGCCAGCAGTTACCGGGACAGGGGTTCCTACGAGCAGTACTTC
D: -; V: TRBV6-1; J: TRBJ1-2; size: -; CDR3: CASGLEGSYGYTF; DNA: TGTGCCAGTGGACTGGAGGGGTCCTATGGCTACACCTTC
D: -; V: TRBV5-8; J: TRBJ1-1; size: once; CDR3: CASSQDGNTEAFF; DNA: TGTGCCAGCAGCCAAGATGGGAACACTGAAGCTTTCTTT
D: -; V: TRBV2; J: TRBJ1-2; size: few; CDR3: CASSERGGYTF; DNA: TGTGCCAGCAGTGAACGCGGTGGCTACACCTTC
D: -; V: TRBV7-3; J: TRBJ1-2; size: -; CDR3: CASSRRGGDGYTF; DNA: TGTGCCAGCAGCCGACGGGGTGGGGATGGCTACACCTTC
D: TRBD1; V: TRBV2; J: TRBJ1-6; size: -; CDR3: CASRVDRSSYNSPLHF; DNA: TGTGCCAGCAGAGTGGACAGGAGCTCCTATAATTCACCCCTCCACTTT
D: -; V: TRBV19; J: TRBJ1-3; size: -; CDR3: CASMRLMGLSGNTIYF; DNA: TGTGCCTCGATGCGGCTCATGGGCCTCTCTGGAAACACCATATATTTT
D: -; V: TRBV19; J: TRBJ1-6; size: -; CDR3: CASSFPGPSPLHF; DNA: TGTGCCAGTAGTTTCCCGGGACCCTCCCCCCTCCACTTT
D: TRBD2; V: TRBV5-1; J: TRBJ2-4; size: -; CDR3: CASRKLAAKNIQYF; DNA: TGCGCCAGCAGGAAACTAGCGGCCAAAAACATTCAGTACTTC
D: -; V: TRBV10-3; J: TRBJ2-1; size: few; CDR3: CAIRGARDNEQFF; DNA: TGTGCCATACGGGGGGCGCGGGACAATGAGCAGTTCTTC
D: -; V: TRBV20-1; J: TRBJ2-1; size: -; CDR3: CSASPYNEQFF; DNA: TGCAGTGCTAGCCCATACAATGAGCAGTTCTTC
D: TRBD1; V: TRBV7-2; J: TRBJ1-1; size: -; CDR3: CASKRTGSGDTEAFF; DNA: TGTGCCAGTAAGCGGACAGGGAGCGGGGACACTGAAGCTTTCTTT
D: -; V: TRBV28; J: TRBJ1-5; size: -; CDR3: CASSFQFRGLDEGQPQHF; DNA: TGTGCCAGCAGTTTCCAATTCCGGGGGTTGGATGAAGGTCAGCCCCAGCATTTT
D: -; V: TRBV4-3; J: TRBJ1-4; size: once; CDR3: CASSQDSGGNEKLFF; DNA: TGCGCCAGCAGCCAAGATTCGGGGGGGAATGAAAAACTGTTTTTT
D: -; V: TRBV6-5; J: TRBJ1-4; size: -; CDR3: CASSYVAGRNEKLFF; DNA: TGTGCCAGCAGTTACGTGGCAGGGAGGAATGAAAAACTGTTTTTT
D: -; V: TRBV18; J: TRBJ1-1; size: once; CDR3: CASKTGDTEAFF; DNA: TGTGCCAGCAAAACAGGTGACACTGAAGCTTTCTTT
D: TRBD1; V: TRBV27; J: TRBJ1-4; size: -; CDR3: CASSFGTGVTEKLFF; DNA: TGTGCCAGCAGTTTTGGGACAGGGGTGACTGAAAAACTGTTTTTT
D: TRBD1; V: TRBV10-1; J: TRBJ2-1; size: once; CDR3: CASSLPSGQKNHYNEQFF; DNA: TGCGCCAGCAGCTTGCCCTCGGGACAGAAGAATCACTACAATGAGCAGTTCTTC
D: TRBD2; V: TRBV10-3; J: TRBJ2-7; size: -; CDR3: CAISPGGGFNYEQYF; DNA: TGTGCCATCAGCCCCGGGGGGGGTTTCAACTACGAGCAGTACTTC